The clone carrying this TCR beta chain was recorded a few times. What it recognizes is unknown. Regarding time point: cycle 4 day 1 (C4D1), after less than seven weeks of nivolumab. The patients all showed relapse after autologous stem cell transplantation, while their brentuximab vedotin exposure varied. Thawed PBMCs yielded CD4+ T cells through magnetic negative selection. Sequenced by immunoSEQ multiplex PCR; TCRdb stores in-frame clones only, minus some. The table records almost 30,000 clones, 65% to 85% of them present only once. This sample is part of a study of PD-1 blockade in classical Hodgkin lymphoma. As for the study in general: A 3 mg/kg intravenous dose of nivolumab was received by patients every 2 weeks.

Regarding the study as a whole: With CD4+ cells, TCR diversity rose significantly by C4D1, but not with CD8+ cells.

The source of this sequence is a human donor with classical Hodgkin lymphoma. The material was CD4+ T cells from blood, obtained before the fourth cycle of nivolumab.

The CDR3 sequence: CASRNRPGTGISEAFF. In DNA form, the CDR3 reads TGTGCCAGCAGGAACCGACCCGGGACAGGGATTTCTGAAGCTTTCTTT. The J gene is TRBJ1-1, the V gene TRBV27, with 9 bases aligning to TRBD1. Germline trimming cut 6 bases from V and 6 bases from J; bases unmatched to any gene: 14. Looked up from germline, CDR1 is MNHEY and CDR2 is SMNVEV (reference sequence). The CDR3 runs to 16 residues.